This T cell receptor (beta chain) was obtained from a study of T cells after yellow fever vaccination (dated by TCRdb to about 2019). For the study in its entirety: The SMART-Seq v4 Ultra Low Input RNA kit was used to prepare libraries from fractions with low cell numbers. Bulk PBMC replicates and cell subsets were isolated from blood drawn at multiple timepoints before and after both primary and secondary immunization. To follow T-cell clones before and after both primary and booster YFV17D yellow fever vaccination, bulk TCR alpha and beta repertoires underwent longitudinal sequencing. Two healthy male donors made up the cohort, one aged 18 to 29 years and the other aged 30 to 40 years. Overall results and qualifications from the work: A small fraction of clonotypes showed up in both the CD4 and CD8 compartments, probably as a result of convergent recombination. After the booster, most of the clones that had expanded following primary vaccination were detected again (approximately 95% of CD4 and 80% to 90% of CD8), which suggests that memory was broadly maintained. FACS-sorted repertoires could contain abundant contaminating clonotypes from the bulk population, so computational filtering was required. Only a couple of donors were included in the study, so the extent to which the findings can be generalized is limited. Compared with the primary T-cell response, the secondary T-cell response was weaker but faster, peaking on day 5 rather than day 15.

The treatment or condition label, as the study defines it: live attenuated yellow fever vaccine strain. PBMCs were isolated from peripheral blood using a standard Ficoll-Paque protocol. Dynabeads CD4 and CD8 positive selection kits were used to isolate the CD4 and CD8 T-cell fractions. TriZol was used to extract RNA from bulk PBMCs, from CD4 and CD8 fractions, and from dextramer-positive and dextramer-negative fractions. TCR cDNA was synthesized by 5'RACE template switching, which introduced a universal primer site and unique molecular identifiers. Priming of cDNA synthesis was performed from both the TCR alpha and TCR beta constant segments. Libraries were amplified in two PCR steps, with sample barcodes and sequencing adapters added in the second step. Sequencing of libraries was done on Illumina HiSeq 2500 (2x100 bp) or NovaSeq (2x150 bp). The study's own analysis went as follows. Reads were demultiplexed and collapsed into UMI consensus sequences with MIGEC, and V(D)J alignment was performed with MiXCR. Using edgeR on replicate PBMC samples, clonotypes were called vaccine-responding if FDR was below 0.01 and the log2 fold change was above 5 up to day 15. CD4 or CD8 identity was assigned to each bulk clonotype according to whether the clonotype was present at higher abundance in the sequenced CD4 repertoire or the sequenced CD8 repertoire. TCRdb cleaned the public reads at Q25 with fastp, built clones with MiXCR and kept in-frame beta chains. Each CDR3 protein appears once, grouped with its most common genes and DNA. The V and J calls were determined by TCRdb, not by the authors. In all, the sample holds 200,000 to 300,000 distinct CDR3 sequences, and under 15% of those were seen once. The ten most abundant clones make up 0.4% to 0.55% of the sample.

The germline V gene (reference sequence) gives CDR1 as MNHEY and CDR2 as SMNVEV. Including cysteine and phenylalanine, the CDR3 has 14 amino acids. This entry keeps only the CDR3 DNA: 42 bases, framed from base 1. V loses 0 bases, J loses 3 bases, and the germline ends lie 3 bases apart. This clonotype was recorded a few times. Its target antigen remains unknown. It has no much larger one-base neighbor in the sample; base qualities were not kept. The TCR sequence derives from a man aged 25 to 45 who received the YFV17D yellow fever vaccine. The sequence is built from TRBV27 and TRBJ2-6, with the D segment identity uncertain. Sequences were derived from CD4+ T cells sorted from PBMCs, sampled 45 days after the yellow fever booster vaccination. The DNA sequence is as follows: TGTGCCAGCAGTTTATCTCATGGGGCCAACGTCCTGACTTTC. It is translated as CASSLSHGANVLTF.